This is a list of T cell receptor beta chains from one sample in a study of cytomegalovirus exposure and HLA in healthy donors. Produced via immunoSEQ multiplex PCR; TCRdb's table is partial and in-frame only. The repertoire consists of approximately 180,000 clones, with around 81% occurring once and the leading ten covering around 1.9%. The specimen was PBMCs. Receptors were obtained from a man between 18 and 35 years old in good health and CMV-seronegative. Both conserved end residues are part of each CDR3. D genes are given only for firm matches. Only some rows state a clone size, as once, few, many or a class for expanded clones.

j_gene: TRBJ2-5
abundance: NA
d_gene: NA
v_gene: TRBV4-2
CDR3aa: CASSQEFSETQYF
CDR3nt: TGTGCCAGCAGCCAAGAGTTTTCGGAGACCCAGTACTTC

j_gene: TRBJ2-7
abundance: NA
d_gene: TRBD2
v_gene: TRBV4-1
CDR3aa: CASSQWGGAGAPPAEQYF
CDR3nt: TGCGCCAGCAGCCAATGGGGGGGTGCAGGAGCCCCTCCAGCCGAGCAGTACTTC

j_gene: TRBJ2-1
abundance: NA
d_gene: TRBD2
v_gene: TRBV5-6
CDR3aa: CASSLGPLAGAGYNEQFF
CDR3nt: TGTGCCAGCAGCTTGGGCCCTCTAGCGGGAGCGGGCTACAATGAGCAGTTCTTC

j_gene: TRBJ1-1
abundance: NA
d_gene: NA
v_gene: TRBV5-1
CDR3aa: CASSSNGLGTEAFF
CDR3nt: TGCGCCAGCAGTTCCAACGGGTTGGGCACTGAAGCTTTCTTT

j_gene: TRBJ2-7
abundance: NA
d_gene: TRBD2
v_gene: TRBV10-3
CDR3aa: CAISESARGDSYEQYF
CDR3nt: TGTGCCATCAGTGAGTCGGCGCGGGGGGACTCCTACGAGCAGTACTTC

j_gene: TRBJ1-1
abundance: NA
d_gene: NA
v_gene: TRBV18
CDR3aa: CASSPLPRGGNTEAFF
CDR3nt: TGTGCCAGCTCACCACTTCCTAGGGGGGGTAACACTGAAGCTTTCTTT

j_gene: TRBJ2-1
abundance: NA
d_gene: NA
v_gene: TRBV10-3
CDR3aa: CAIRTSGNEQFF
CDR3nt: TGTGCCATCAGGACTAGTGGCAATGAGCAGTTCTTC

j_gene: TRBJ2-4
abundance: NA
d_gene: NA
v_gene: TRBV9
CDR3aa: CASSAAAGLAKNIQYF
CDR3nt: TGTGCCAGCAGCGCGGCGGCCGGGTTAGCCAAAAACATTCAGTACTTC

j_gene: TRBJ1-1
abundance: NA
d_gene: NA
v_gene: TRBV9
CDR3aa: CASSGHGANEAFF
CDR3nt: TGTGCCAGCAGCGGCCATGGAGCTAATGAAGCTTTCTTT

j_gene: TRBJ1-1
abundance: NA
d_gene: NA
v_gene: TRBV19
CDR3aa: CASSPGGGGAEAFF
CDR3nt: TGTGCCAGTAGCCCCGGTGGGGGCGGCGCTGAAGCTTTCTTT

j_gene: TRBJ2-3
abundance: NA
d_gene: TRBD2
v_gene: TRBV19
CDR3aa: CASSTRLAGATDTQYF
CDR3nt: TGTGCCAGTAGTACACGACTTGCGGGAGCCACAGATACGCAGTATTTT

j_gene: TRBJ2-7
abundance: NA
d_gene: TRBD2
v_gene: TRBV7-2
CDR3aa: CASSLTRAGMDEQYF
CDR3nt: TGTGCCAGCAGCCTAACCAGAGCGGGAATGGACGAGCAGTACTTC

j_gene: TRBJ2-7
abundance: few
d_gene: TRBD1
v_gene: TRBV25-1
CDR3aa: CASSVAGTGDYEQYF
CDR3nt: TGTGCCAGCAGTGTTGCTGGGACAGGGGACTACGAGCAGTACTTC

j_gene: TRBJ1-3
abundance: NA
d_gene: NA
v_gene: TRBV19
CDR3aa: CASSPLKGVSGNTIYF
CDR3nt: TGTGCCAGTAGTCCGCTGAAGGGGGTCTCTGGAAACACCATATATTTT

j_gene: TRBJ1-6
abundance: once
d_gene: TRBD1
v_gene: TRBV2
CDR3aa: CASSGTGSSPLHF
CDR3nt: TGTGCCAGCAGTGGGACAGGGAGCTCACCCCTCCACTTT

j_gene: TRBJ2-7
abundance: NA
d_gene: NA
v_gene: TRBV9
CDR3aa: CASSVGQGREYEQYF
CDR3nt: TGTGCCAGCAGCGTAGGACAGGGGAGGGAGTACGAGCAGTACTTC

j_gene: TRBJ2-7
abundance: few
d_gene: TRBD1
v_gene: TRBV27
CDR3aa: CASSLSNTDRDSYEQYF
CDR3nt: TGTGCCAGCAGTTTATCGAACACTGACAGGGATTCCTACGAGCAGTACTTC